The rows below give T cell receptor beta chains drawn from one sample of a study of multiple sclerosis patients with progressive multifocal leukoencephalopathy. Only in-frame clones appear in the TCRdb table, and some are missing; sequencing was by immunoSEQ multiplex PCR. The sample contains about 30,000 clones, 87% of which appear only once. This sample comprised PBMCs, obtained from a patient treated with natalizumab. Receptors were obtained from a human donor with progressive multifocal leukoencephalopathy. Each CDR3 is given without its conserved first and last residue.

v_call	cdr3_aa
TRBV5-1	ASTTDSYLGGYT
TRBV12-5	ASGLVLGAGANEKLF
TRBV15	ATSRDRREKLF
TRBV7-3	ASSQDNYNEQF
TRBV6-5	ASSYSTVYGYT
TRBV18	ASSPIQENTEAF
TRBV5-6	ASSSGQTYNEQF
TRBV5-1	ASSGSGGTNTGELF
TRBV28	ASSLGRELF
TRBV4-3	ASSQEGTDQPQH
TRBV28	ASRWAGATEAF
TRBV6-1	ASSGFEWGGYT
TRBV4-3	ASSQDPSWEQF
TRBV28	ASSFPGASYEQY
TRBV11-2	ASSLEFRGTEAF
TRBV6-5	ASSFVAGGTGELF
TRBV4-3	ASSQELRLDEQF
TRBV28	ASSSTRAGANYGYT
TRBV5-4	ASSSGGDRAPYGYT
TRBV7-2	ASSFKQAYRYEQY
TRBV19	ASSTLAYNTQY
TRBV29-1	SVSGQGNSPLH
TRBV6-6	ASSSQINQPQH
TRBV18	ASSSGLAGVLNEQF
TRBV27	ASSPTVAGEQY
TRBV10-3	AISAPDRVNEQF
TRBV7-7	ASSLRTGSISGANVLT
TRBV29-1	SVETGASGNTIY
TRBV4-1	ASSLEPGQGHNTQY
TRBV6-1	ASSRGVINYGYT
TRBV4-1	ASSQEEGTGYEQY
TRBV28	ASSSSLVWGDTEAF
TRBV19	ASSIVGRTDTQY
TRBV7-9	ASSLSQGRFGYGYT
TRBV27	ASSFHSSLVSEQY
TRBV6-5	ASSYSSQPEGYT
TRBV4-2	ASSQVGTGNEKLF
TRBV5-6	ASSWGTEQY
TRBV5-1	ASSLGTRDNYGYT
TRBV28	ASTPASGSEQY
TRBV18	ASSPLGTRGTDTQY
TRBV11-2	ASSKERNTEAF
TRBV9	ASSVGPAGVGDTQY
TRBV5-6	ASSLGQGNTQY